The rows below give T cell receptor beta chains drawn from one sample of a study of OX40 agonist ivuxolimab in advanced cancers. Generated by immunoSEQ multiplex PCR, the TCRdb table keeps only in-frame clones and is missing some. The sample comprises about 21,000 clones, around 82% of which are singletons, and roughly 31% rests with the top ten. The starting material was CD4+ or CD8+ T cells sorted from blood, obtained in a trial of the OX40 agonist ivuxolimab. The receptors were sampled from an adult with an advanced solid tumor such as melanoma, head and neck, liver or kidney cancer. The CDR3 runs from the conserved cysteine through the conserved F or W. D genes are given only for firm matches. Expanded clones are given a class, and other clones once, few, many or no size at all.

D gene: TRBD2; J gene: TRBJ2-4; clone size: -; V gene: TRBV9; CDR3 protein: CASSVGVSGSENIQYF; CDR3 DNA: TGTGCCAGCAGCGTAGGGGTTAGCGGGAGCGAAAACATTCAGTACTTC
D gene: -; J gene: TRBJ2-3; clone size: -; V gene: TRBV13; CDR3 protein: CASSLGGFSTDTQYF; CDR3 DNA: TGTGCCAGCAGCTTAGGGGGATTTAGCACAGATACGCAGTATTTT
D gene: TRBD1; J gene: TRBJ1-5; clone size: few; V gene: TRBV28; CDR3 protein: CASSQPGQGIKPQHF; CDR3 DNA: TGTGCCAGCAGCCAGCCGGGACAGGGTATCAAGCCCCAGCATTTT
D gene: -; J gene: TRBJ1-1; clone size: -; V gene: TRBV30; CDR3 protein: CAWSVGTDEAFF; CDR3 DNA: TGTGCCTGGAGTGTAGGGACGGATGAAGCTTTCTTT
D gene: -; J gene: TRBJ2-7; clone size: -; V gene: TRBV5-6; CDR3 protein: CASSLDLSYEQYF; CDR3 DNA: TGTGCCAGCAGCTTGGACCTTTCCTACGAGCAGTACTTC
D gene: -; J gene: TRBJ1-4; clone size: -; V gene: TRBV6-1; CDR3 protein: CASRGVRTNEKLFF; CDR3 DNA: TGTGCCAGCAGAGGGGTCAGGACTAATGAAAAACTGTTTTTT
D gene: TRBD2; J gene: TRBJ2-5; clone size: -; V gene: TRBV28; CDR3 protein: CASSFPIAGGDQETQYF; CDR3 DNA: TGTGCCAGCAGTTTCCCAATAGCGGGAGGGGACCAAGAGACCCAGTACTTC
D gene: -; J gene: TRBJ1-3; clone size: -; V gene: TRBV5-1; CDR3 protein: CASSPGQGRSGNTIYF; CDR3 DNA: TGCGCCAGCAGCCCGGGCCAGGGTCGCTCTGGAAACACCATATATTTT
D gene: -; J gene: TRBJ1-1; clone size: -; V gene: TRBV7-9; CDR3 protein: CATWPRESLYTEAFF; CDR3 DNA: TGTGCCACCTGGCCCAGGGAGAGTTTGTACACTGAAGCTTTCTTT
D gene: -; J gene: TRBJ2-1; clone size: -; V gene: TRBV27; CDR3 protein: CASSPRGGGNNEQFF; CDR3 DNA: TGTGCCAGCAGTCCCAGGGGGGGCGGGAACAATGAGCAGTTCTTC
D gene: -; J gene: TRBJ2-3; clone size: -; V gene: TRBV28; CDR3 protein: CASSPQPQVVPDTQYF; CDR3 DNA: TGTGCCAGCAGTCCCCAGCCCCAGGTAGTCCCAGATACGCAGTATTTT
D gene: -; J gene: TRBJ1-5; clone size: -; V gene: TRBV7-2; CDR3 protein: CASSRDYSHPHF; CDR3 DNA: TGTGCCAGCAGCCGCGATTACAGTCATCCGCATTTT
D gene: TRBD1; J gene: TRBJ1-5; clone size: few; V gene: TRBV19; CDR3 protein: CAGRDRGPYRNQPQHF; CDR3 DNA: TGTGCCGGACGGGACAGGGGCCCGTACCGCAATCAGCCCCAGCATTTT
D gene: -; J gene: TRBJ1-2; clone size: once; V gene: TRBV7-3; CDR3 protein: CASSLAAAGYGYTF; CDR3 DNA: TGTGCCAGCAGCTTAGCCGCGGCAGGCTATGGCTACACCTTC
D gene: -; J gene: TRBJ1-1; clone size: -; V gene: TRBV5-8; CDR3 protein: CASSLVGRPGRTEAFF; CDR3 DNA: TGTGCCAGCAGCTTGGTTGGGCGCCCCGGGAGGACTGAAGCTTTCTTT
D gene: -; J gene: TRBJ1-6; clone size: -; V gene: TRBV4-1; CDR3 protein: CASSQASQRDRHF; CDR3 DNA: TGCGCCAGCAGCCAAGCCAGCCAAAGGGATCGGCACTTT
D gene: -; J gene: TRBJ2-7; clone size: -; V gene: TRBV18; CDR3 protein: CASSPPISGRVPSRYEQYF; CDR3 DNA: TGTGCCAGCTCACCACCTATCTCGGGGCGGGTTCCGTCCCGCTACGAGCAGTACTTC
D gene: TRBD1; J gene: TRBJ2-7; clone size: -; V gene: TRBV25-1; CDR3 protein: CASSDAGTVNEQYF; CDR3 DNA: TGTGCCAGCAGTGATGCCGGGACAGTGAACGAGCAGTACTTC
D gene: -; J gene: TRBJ1-2; clone size: -; V gene: TRBV6-5; CDR3 protein: CASKDSNYGYTF; CDR3 DNA: TGTGCCAGCAAGGACAGTAACTATGGCTACACCTTC
D gene: -; J gene: TRBJ1-5; clone size: once; V gene: TRBV2; CDR3 protein: CASSENRELYQPQHF; CDR3 DNA: TGTGCCAGCAGTGAAAATAGGGAATTATATCAGCCCCAGCATTTT
D gene: TRBD1; J gene: TRBJ1-2; clone size: -; V gene: TRBV4-1; CDR3 protein: CASSLDGQVGGYTF; CDR3 DNA: TGCGCCAGCAGCCTGGACGGACAGGTCGGTGGCTACACCTTT
D gene: TRBD1; J gene: TRBJ1-4; clone size: -; V gene: TRBV6-6; CDR3 protein: CASRIQGAGEKLFF; CDR3 DNA: TGTGCCAGCAGGATACAGGGGGCGGGTGAAAAACTGTTTTTT
D gene: TRBD2; J gene: TRBJ2-3; clone size: -; V gene: TRBV7-9; CDR3 protein: CASSFGLAVSTDTQYF; CDR3 DNA: TGTGCCAGCAGCTTTGGACTAGCGGTAAGCACAGATACGCAGTATTTT
D gene: -; J gene: TRBJ1-1; clone size: -; V gene: TRBV20-1; CDR3 protein: CRTQGNTEAFF; CDR3 DNA: TGCAGGACCCAGGGGAACACTGAAGCTTTCTTT
D gene: -; J gene: TRBJ2-5; clone size: -; V gene: TRBV7-9; CDR3 protein: CASSLGAASAETQYF; CDR3 DNA: TGTGCCAGCAGCTTAGGGGCGGCTAGCGCCGAGACCCAGTACTTC
D gene: -; J gene: TRBJ2-7; clone size: few; V gene: TRBV7-2; CDR3 protein: CASSLEFSQSPYEQYF; CDR3 DNA: TGTGCCAGCAGCTTAGAGTTTAGTCAATCCCCCTACGAGCAGTACTTC
D gene: -; J gene: TRBJ2-7; clone size: -; V gene: TRBV11-3; CDR3 protein: CASSPNRASYEQYF; CDR3 DNA: TGTGCCAGCAGCCCGAACAGGGCCTCCTACGAGCAGTACTTC
D gene: -; J gene: TRBJ2-1; clone size: once; V gene: TRBV7-9; CDR3 protein: CASSPPHNEQFF; CDR3 DNA: TGTGCCAGCAGCCCTCCGCACAATGAGCAGTTCTTC
D gene: -; J gene: TRBJ2-5; clone size: -; V gene: TRBV5-6; CDR3 protein: CASSPRTGIMETQYF; CDR3 DNA: TGTGCCAGCAGCCCGCGAACAGGGATAATGGAGACCCAGTACTTC
D gene: -; J gene: TRBJ2-5; clone size: -; V gene: TRBV7-9; CDR3 protein: CASSLGAGQETQYF; CDR3 DNA: TGTGCCAGCAGCTTAGGCGCGGGGCAAGAGACCCAGTACTTC
D gene: -; J gene: TRBJ1-2; clone size: few; V gene: TRBV18; CDR3 protein: CASSLLLDPYGYTF; CDR3 DNA: TGTGCCAGCTCACTACTCCTGGACCCCTATGGCTACACCTTC
D gene: -; J gene: TRBJ2-2; clone size: once; V gene: TRBV28; CDR3 protein: CASTDTGELFF; CDR3 DNA: TGTGCCAGCACCGACACCGGGGAGCTGTTTTTT
D gene: -; J gene: TRBJ1-1; clone size: once; V gene: TRBV27; CDR3 protein: CASSLWGLNTEAFF; CDR3 DNA: TGTGCCAGCAGTTTATGGGGGCTGAACACTGAAGCTTTCTTT
D gene: -; J gene: TRBJ2-3; clone size: -; V gene: TRBV29-1; CDR3 protein: CSVETSRRADTQYF; CDR3 DNA: TGCAGCGTTGAAACGAGCCGCAGGGCTGATACGCAGTATTTT
D gene: -; J gene: TRBJ2-7; clone size: -; V gene: TRBV30; CDR3 protein: CAWSVLGYEQYF; CDR3 DNA: TGTGCCTGGAGTGTACTAGGCTACGAGCAGTACTTC
D gene: -; J gene: TRBJ1-2; clone size: -; V gene: TRBV28; CDR3 protein: CASSLSQTQIYGYTF; CDR3 DNA: TGTGCCAGCAGTTTATCGCAAACCCAGATATATGGCTACACCTTC
D gene: -; J gene: TRBJ1-6; clone size: -; V gene: TRBV30; CDR3 protein: CAWTPGQRNSPLHF; CDR3 DNA: TGTGCCTGGACCCCGGGACAACGTAATTCACCCCTCCACTTT
D gene: TRBD1; J gene: TRBJ1-3; clone size: -; V gene: TRBV2; CDR3 protein: CASSAFGQGAVFGNTIYF; CDR3 DNA: TGTGCCAGCAGCGCTTTTGGACAGGGGGCAGTTTTTGGAAACACCATATATTTT
D gene: -; J gene: TRBJ2-7; clone size: -; V gene: TRBV4-1; CDR3 protein: CASSQEKGIHSYEQYF; CDR3 DNA: TGCGCCAGCAGCCAAGAAAAGGGCATACACTCCTACGAGCAGTACTTC
D gene: TRBD1; J gene: TRBJ2-7; clone size: -; V gene: TRBV9; CDR3 protein: CASSETAGTGTEQYF; CDR3 DNA: TGTGCCAGCAGCGAAACCGCCGGGACAGGTACCGAGCAGTACTTC
D gene: -; J gene: TRBJ2-3; clone size: -; V gene: TRBV6-6; CDR3 protein: CASSWVLDTQYF; CDR3 DNA: TGTGCCAGCAGTTGGGTTTTGGATACGCAGTATTTT
D gene: -; J gene: TRBJ1-2; clone size: -; V gene: TRBV10-1; CDR3 protein: CASRLWWFLNYGYTF; CDR3 DNA: TGCGCCAGCAGGCTCTGGTGGTTCCTCAATTATGGCTACACCTTC
D gene: -; J gene: TRBJ1-4; clone size: -; V gene: TRBV13; CDR3 protein: CASSLGGFAGSTNEKLFF; CDR3 DNA: TGTGCCAGCAGCTTAGGGGGGTTCGCGGGGTCGACTAATGAAAAACTGTTTTTT
D gene: TRBD2; J gene: TRBJ2-3; clone size: -; V gene: TRBV5-1; CDR3 protein: CASSGGTSGGTDTQYF; CDR3 DNA: TGCGCCAGCAGCGGAGGGACTAGCGGGGGCACAGATACGCAGTATTTT
D gene: -; J gene: TRBJ1-1; clone size: -; V gene: TRBV28; CDR3 protein: CASSLGGFLYSGNTEAFF; CDR3 DNA: TGTGCCAGCAGTTTAGGAGGGTTTCTGTATTCTGGGAACACTGAAGCTTTCTTT
D gene: -; J gene: TRBJ2-3; clone size: -; V gene: TRBV27; CDR3 protein: CACRRQGTDTQYF; CDR3 DNA: TGTGCCTGCCGCCGGCAGGGGACAGATACGCAGTATTTT
D gene: TRBD2; J gene: TRBJ2-1; clone size: -; V gene: TRBV7-8; CDR3 protein: CASSPRTSGGSAYNEQFF; CDR3 DNA: TGTGCCAGCAGCCCACGGACTAGCGGGGGGTCGGCCTACAATGAGCAGTTCTTC
D gene: TRBD1; J gene: TRBJ2-7; clone size: -; V gene: TRBV9; CDR3 protein: CASSQGQSYEQYF; CDR3 DNA: TGTGCCAGCAGCCAGGGACAGTCCTACGAGCAGTACTTC
D gene: TRBD2; J gene: TRBJ2-1; clone size: -; V gene: TRBV7-6; CDR3 protein: CASSLAGSYNEQFF; CDR3 DNA: TGTGCCAGCAGCCTAGCGGGATCCTACAATGAGCAGTTCTTC
D gene: -; J gene: TRBJ2-3; clone size: -; V gene: TRBV6-5; CDR3 protein: CASRKADTQYF; CDR3 DNA: TGTGCCAGCAGGAAAGCAGATACGCAGTATTTT
D gene: -; J gene: TRBJ1-2; clone size: -; V gene: TRBV6-1; CDR3 protein: CASSGGWGGEDGYTF; CDR3 DNA: TGTGCCAGCAGTGGAGGGTGGGGGGGCGAGGATGGCTACACCTTC
D gene: TRBD1; J gene: TRBJ1-5; clone size: -; V gene: TRBV27; CDR3 protein: CASSSGTGGQPQHF; CDR3 DNA: TGTGCCAGCAGTTCCGGGACAGGTGGGCAGCCCCAGCATTTT
D gene: TRBD2; J gene: TRBJ2-1; clone size: -; V gene: TRBV4-1; CDR3 protein: CASSQVGGTSAPSSYNEQFF; CDR3 DNA: TGCGCCAGCAGCCAAGTAGGGGGGACTAGCGCGCCGAGCTCCTACAATGAGCAGTTCTTC
D gene: -; J gene: TRBJ2-5; clone size: -; V gene: TRBV4-2; CDR3 protein: CASSQDSGTARGLETQYF; CDR3 DNA: TGTGCCAGCAGCCAAGATAGCGGGACAGCCCGAGGATTAGAGACCCAGTACTTC
D gene: TRBD1; J gene: TRBJ1-6; clone size: once; V gene: TRBV5-1; CDR3 protein: CASSTGESNSPLHF; CDR3 DNA: TGCGCCAGCAGCACAGGGGAGAGTAATTCACCCCTCCACTTT